These 21 T cell receptor beta chains were sequenced from one sample in a study of blood T cells in healthy people across ages. Then a second PCR, running about 6 to 12 cycles, was carried out with a sample-barcoded 5' primer and a J-beta primer mix. TCRdb re-called the 5' RACE reads with MiXCR, one entry per CDR3 protein. The sample lists 700,000 to 1,000,000 distinct CDR3 sequences, more than 40% occurring once. Sequences were obtained from blood. The origin of the receptors is a man in his 60s in good health.

Details on this clonotype: Lacking the conserved final phenylalanine or tryptophan, this CDR3 likely reflects a read error. The genes are TRBV28 and TRBJ2-1; possible D gene TRBD1, 7 bases. V was cut by 7 bases and J by 4 bases, with 20 bases left in between. The length of the CDR3 is 16 residues. CDR1 is MDHEN and CDR2 is SYDVKM in the germline V gene. The CDR3 nucleotides read TGTGCCAGCATCATGGCGGGACAGTCACATTACAATGAGCAGTTCTTA. Protein product: CASIMAGQSHYNEQFL.

The J gene is TRBJ2-7, the V gene TRBV5-1, with unresolved D. The CDR3 loop spans 16 amino acids. V dropped 1 base and J dropped 0 bases, with 14 bases sitting between them. Per germline, CDR1 SGHRS and CDR2 YFSETQ. The CDR3 DNA sequence: TGCGCCAGCAGCTTGTCTTCCGGGCAAAGCTCCTACGAGCAGTACTTC. Residues: CASSLSSGQSSYEQYF. Based on the CDR3 plus reference TRBV5-1 and TRBJ2-7, the full variable domain is KAGVTQTPRYLIKTRGQQVTLSCSPISGHRSVSWYQQTPGQGLQFLFEYFSETQRNKGNFPGRFSGRQFSNSRSEMNVSTLELGDSALYLCASSLSSGQSSYEQYFGPGTRLTVT.

V and J are TRBV10-3 and TRBJ1-1; weak D call: TRBD1 (5 bases). V was shortened by 4 bases and J by 7 bases, with 16 bases between the two germline ends. Germline-derived CDR1 and CDR2 are ENHRY and SYGVKD. This CDR3 has 14 residues. The CDR3 bases are TGTGCCATCAGTGGGGAAGGAGGGGAGGGTGAAGCTTTCTTT. Translation: CAISGEGGEGEAFF.

The chain couples TRBV7-2 to TRBJ2-3; D is uncertain. CDR3 length: 14 amino acids. Germline CDR1 reads SGHTA; CDR2 reads FQGNSA. The V gene lost 1 base and the J gene lost 5 bases, with 10 bases spanning the gap. The chain's CDR3 is CASSLGSRIDTQYF. For the CDR3, the DNA is TGTGCCAGCAGCTTAGGTTCCAGGATAGATACGCAGTATTTT.

This sequence joins TRBV6-1 and TRBJ2-3; 9 bases are a match to TRBD2. CDR3 length equals 15 residues. The V gene end was trimmed by 6 bases and the J gene end by 6 bases; junction bases not matched to a gene: 10. Germline V gives CDR1 MNHNS, CDR2 SASEGT. The CDR3 region is CASSRTSDVWDTQYF. The CDR3, as DNA: TGTGCCAGCAGCCGGACTAGCGACGTATGGGATACGCAGTATTTT.

V and J are TRBV3-1 and TRBJ1-2; the match to TRBD1 covers 9 bases. There are 15 residues in the CDR3. Looked up from germline, CDR1 is LGHDT and CDR2 is YNNKEL (reference sequence). V dropped 1 base and J dropped 3; count of bases not matched to a gene: 3. Here the CDR3 DNA reads TGTGCCAGCAGCCAAGCCTGGGACAGGGACTATGGCTACACCTTC. Amino acids: CASSQAWDRDYGYTF.

This chain uses TRBV20-1 with TRBJ2-2; TRBD1 might be the D (6 bases). The germline V and J ends were trimmed by 6 bases and 2 bases, with 10 bases remaining between them. Germline CDR1 reads DFQATT; CDR2 reads SNEGSKA (reference sequence). The CDR3 spans 13 residues. CDR3 residues: CSAIQGNTGELFF. CDR3 DNA sequence: TGCAGTGCCATACAGGGCAACACCGGGGAGCTGTTTTTT.

This clonotype came up a few times. The V call is TRBV20-1, the J call TRBJ1-6; a possible D gene is TRBD1 (6 bases). Germline CDR1 DFQATT, CDR2 SNEGSKA (reference sequence). This CDR3 has 12 amino acids. Trimming took 6 bases from V and 7 from J, leaving 10 bases between them. DNA for the CDR3: TGCAGTGCCGAGGGGGTCAATTCACCCCTCCACTTT. This encodes CSAEGVNSPLHF.

This clonotype came up a few times. The rearrangement links TRBV12-3 or TRBV12-4 to TRBJ2-7, with D perhaps assigned TRBD1 or TRBD2 (5 bases each). This CDR3 is 13 amino acids long. The V gene lost 6 bases and the J gene lost 1 base, with 10 bases spanning the gap. CDR3 residues: CASSGTVSYEQYF. CDR3 bases: TGTGCCAGCAGCGGGACGGTTTCCTACGAGCAGTACTTC.

A few counts support this clonotype. The chain has TRBV9 and TRBJ2-1; 10 nucleotides align to TRBD2. The CDR3 is 15 amino acids. CDR1 and CDR2 (germline): SGDLS, YYNGEE. Trimming removed 0 bases from V and 6 bases from J; junction bases left unmatched: 3. The DNA for the CDR3 is TGTGCCAGCAGCGTAGTTAGCGGGGGGAGCAATGAGCAGTTCTTC. Amino acids: CASSVVSGGSNEQFF.

The CDR3 DNA follows: TGTGCCAGCAGTTACCTACAGAGTGAAAAACTGTTTTTT. Its translation is CASSYLQSEKLFF. This chain joins TRBV6-2 or TRBV6-3 and TRBJ1-4, with D unclear. V was cut by 2 bases and J by 7 bases, with 8 bases left in between. Germline V CDR1 and CDR2: MNHEY, SVGEGT. The CDR3 has 13 amino acids.

The chain links TRBV20-1 to TRBJ2-7; D gene ambiguous. The V and J ends lost 6 bases and 7 bases respectively, with 13 bases between them. Looked up from germline, CDR1 is DFQATT and CDR2 is SNEGSKA (reference sequence). The CDR3 consists of 11 residues. In nucleotides, the CDR3 is TGCAGTGCGAGAAGGGCAAGGGAGCAGTACTTC. Its protein is CSARRAREQYF.

V and J are TRBV7-2 and TRBJ1-4, with 8 bases fitting TRBD1. This CDR3 has 16 residues. V was pared by 2 bases and J by 5 bases, with 7 bases of the junction left unmatched. Germline assignment: CDR1 SGHTA and CDR2 FQGNSA. CDR3 in DNA: TGTGCCAGCAGCTTACAAAGGGACAGGAGGAATGAAAAACTGTTTTTT. It yields the protein CASSLQRDRRNEKLFF.

This rearrangement joins TRBV12-3 or TRBV12-4 to TRBJ2-3, with 9 nucleotides matching TRBD1. V lost 3 bases and J lost 9; bases outside the gene matches: 16. CDR3 length: 17 residues. The CDR3 nucleotides read TGTGCCAGCAGTTTGACAACGACAGGGGGAAGGAGAAACACGCAGTATTTT. Translating gives CASSLTTTGGRRNTQYF.

This clonotype was found once. CDR3 protein: CASSPRPLLIDESNQPQHF. DNA of the CDR3: TGTGCCAGCAGTCCGCGTCCTTTACTCATAGATGAGAGCAATCAGCCCCAGCATTTT. The rearrangement uses TRBV6-1 and TRBJ1-5; no reliable D call. Trimming stripped 5 bases from V and 1 base from J, with 24 bases between. From germline, CDR1 is MNHNS and CDR2 SASEGT. The CDR3 covers 19 residues.

With regard to this clonotype: A single base separates this from a much larger clone, so it may be a read error. The chain couples TRBV27 to TRBJ2-1; D not certain. The ends were cut back, 7 bases at V and 0 bases at J, with 13 bases in the middle. The CDR3 has 15 amino acids. Germline-derived CDR1 and CDR2 are MNHEY and SMNVEV (reference sequence). The CDR3 region has the DNA TGTGCCAGCAAGTGGGGATGTAGCTCCTACAATGAGCAGTTCTTC. Residues: CASKWGCSSYNEQFF.

This chain links TRBV6-5 with TRBJ2-3; 7 bases are shared with TRBD2. This CDR3 region has 12 residues. Germline values: CDR1 MNHEY, CDR2 SVGAGI. V gave up 3 bases and J gave up 11 bases; unmatched junction bases: 5. CDR3: CASSYSGGGQYF. The CDR3 DNA sequence: TGTGCCAGCAGTTATTCCGGCGGGGGGCAGTATTTT.

This sequence joins TRBV7-2 and TRBJ1-2; 10 nucleotides align to TRBD1. After removal of 5 bases from V and 1 base from J, the junction contained 7 bases not matched to a gene. The CDR3 is 16 amino acids. Germline CDR1 is SGHTA and CDR2 is FQGNSA. This chain's CDR3 is CASSPSGTGVNYGYTF. As DNA, the CDR3 is TGTGCCAGCAGCCCCTCGGGGACAGGGGTTAACTATGGCTACACCTTC.

The chain couples TRBV15 to TRBJ2-4; 12 bases are shared with TRBD2. TRBJ2-7 explains the end of the DNA better; the J call may be wrong. There are 17 residues in the CDR3. The germline gives CDR1 LNHNV, CDR2 YYDKDF (reference sequence). The chain's CDR3 is CATSRDTSGGTTYEQYF. The CDR3 DNA sequence: TGTGCCACCAGCAGAGACACTAGCGGGGGGACAACCTACGAGCAGTACTTC.

This chain links TRBV29-1 with TRBJ2-1; the D gene is possibly TRBD2 (6 bases). V gave up 6 bases and J gave up 7 bases, with 25 bases separating them. CDR3 length equals 16 residues. CDR1 is SQVTM and CDR2 is ANQGSEA in the germline V gene. CDR3 region: CSVLLQAGRAPNEQFF. CDR3 in DNA: TGCAGCGTCCTCCTCCAAGCGGGTCGGGCACCTAATGAGCAGTTCTTC.

The chain employs TRBV11-2 and TRBJ1-2; D is possibly TRBD1 (6 bases). This CDR3 region has 18 residues. The germline CDR1 and CDR2 sequences are SGHAT and FQNNGV. V was cut by 0 bases and J by 2 bases, with 19 bases left in between. The CDR3 coding sequence is TGTGCCAGCAGCTTAGACCAGGGACATCTAACACCCAACTATGGCTACACCTTC. Translation gives CASSLDQGHLTPNYGYTF.